This is a list of T cell receptor beta chains from one sample in a study of CD8 T cells in ankylosing spondylitis. TCRdb passed the 5' RACE reads through MiXCR, listing each CDR3 protein once. Of about 69,000 distinct CDR3 sequences in the sample, approximately 5.3% were seen once. Sequenced: blood, either unsorted or a sorted T cell fraction (not recorded which). The receptors were gathered from a male donor with ankylosing spondylitis or in good health (not recorded which). The CDR3 runs from the conserved cysteine through the conserved F or W. The D gene is left open where the match is weak. Where a row states a size, it is once, few, many or the class of an expanded clone; other rows omit it.

V gene,clone size,D gene,J gene,CDR3 DNA,CDR3 protein
TRBV12-3/TRBV12-4,many,-,TRBJ1-2,TGTGCCAGCAGTTTTGGTAATTATGGCTACACCTTC,CASSFGNYGYTF
TRBV29-1,many,-,TRBJ2-5,TGCAGCGTTGACTTCAGGGAAGAGACCCAGTACTTC,CSVDFREETQYF
TRBV20-1,few,-,TRBJ2-1,TGCAGTGCTCGGGGCGACTCTCCGGACTATTACAATGAGCAGTTCTTC,CSARGDSPDYYNEQFF
TRBV10-3,many,TRBD1,TRBJ1-1,TGTGCCATCGGAGGACAGGGGGCGGGGGACACTGAAGCTTTCTTT,CAIGGQGAGDTEAFF
TRBV9,many,-,TRBJ2-7,TGTGCCAGCAGCCCGACCTACCGGAACGAGCAGTACTTC,CASSPTYRNEQYF
TRBV4-2,-,-,TRBJ2-5,TGTGCCAGCAGCCCCGGGCCCGGGGGCAGCGGGGAGCAAGAGACCCAGTACTTC,CASSPGPGGSGEQETQYF
TRBV9,many,-,TRBJ2-1,TGTGCCAGCAGCGTTGGTGGGGGGGCCTCCAATGAGCAGTTCTTC,CASSVGGGASNEQFF
TRBV29-1,many,-,TRBJ1-1,TGCAGCGCCAGGGGTCCCACAGGGAAAACTGAAGCTTTCTTT,CSARGPTGKTEAFF
TRBV5-6,many,-,TRBJ2-4,TGTGCCAGCAGCTGGGGAGAACAAAACATTCAGTACTTC,CASSWGEQNIQYF
TRBV4-1,many,TRBD1,TRBJ2-1,TGCGCCAGCAGCCAAGATGATTCAGGGGGCTTTGGTGAGCAGTTCTTC,CASSQDDSGGFGEQFF
TRBV20-1,many,-,TRBJ1-5,TGCAGTGCTCGAGGGGAGGGCAATCAGCCCCAGCATTTT,CSARGEGNQPQHF
TRBV6-5,many,-,TRBJ1-1,TGTGCCAGCAGTTACGCGTTTAAGGTCATGAACACTGAAGCTTTCTTT,CASSYAFKVMNTEAFF
TRBV19,many,-,TRBJ1-2,TGTGCCAGTAGTTTGTCCAGGACCGGTAACTATGGCTACACCTTC,CASSLSRTGNYGYTF
TRBV7-8,many,-,TRBJ2-2,TGTGCCAGCAGCCCCCTTTATAACACCGGGGAGCTGTTTTTT,CASSPLYNTGELFF
TRBV10-3,many,TRBD1,TRBJ1-5,TGTGCCATCAGTGAGTCGACAGGGGCCAATCAGCCCCAGCATTTT,CAISESTGANQPQHF
TRBV19,many,TRBD1,TRBJ1-2,TGTGCCAGTCAGACCAGGGGGATAATGGATGGCTACACCTTC,CASQTRGIMDGYTF
TRBV6-6,many,-,TRBJ2-3,TGTGCCAGCAGTTATCTGTCGGACTTCTACCTTACGCAGTATTTT,CASSYLSDFYLTQYF
TRBV20-1,many,TRBD1,TRBJ1-4,TGCAGTGCTAGGGGGACAGCCACTAATGAAAAACTGTTTTTT,CSARGTATNEKLFF
TRBV20-1,many,-,TRBJ2-1,TGCAGTGCTCGATCACATTACGATGAGCAGTTCTTC,CSARSHYDEQFF
TRBV29-1,many,TRBD2,TRBJ2-7,TGCAGCGTTGAAGATGGGGGGGTGAAGGGGCAGTACGAGCAGTACTTC,CSVEDGGVKGQYEQYF
TRBV4-1,many,-,TRBJ1-5,TGCGCCAGCAGCCAAGGGGAGGGGGGATATAGCAATCAGCCCCAGCATTTT,CASSQGEGGYSNQPQHF
TRBV29-1,many,-,TRBJ1-2,TGCAGCGTTGAAGAAACAGCGGGCTACACCTTC,CSVEETAGYTF
TRBV10-3,many,TRBD2,TRBJ2-2,TGTGCCATCAGCAATCTAGCGGACGGGGAGCTGTTTTTT,CAISNLADGELFF
TRBV20-1,many,-,TRBJ1-1,TGCAGTGCTAGAGATCGCCGCGCGGCGGGGAGCACTGAAGCTTTCTTT,CSARDRRAAGSTEAFF
TRBV5-4,many,-,TRBJ1-6,TGTGCCAGCAGCCCGGGACTGGTGCGTGATTCACCCCTCCACTTT,CASSPGLVRDSPLHF
TRBV10-1,many,-,TRBJ2-2,TGCGCCAGCAGTGATAACAGGGTTCAGAACACCGGGGAGCTGTTTTTT,CASSDNRVQNTGELFF
TRBV18,many,-,TRBJ2-6,TGTGCCAGCTCACCCAACTCTGGGGCCAACGTCCTGACTTTC,CASSPNSGANVLTF
TRBV28,many,TRBD1,TRBJ2-3,TGTGCCAGCAGTGACCCCGGGACAGGGGAGGGAGATACGCAGTATTTT,CASSDPGTGEGDTQYF
TRBV29-1,many,-,TRBJ2-3,TGCAGCGTCTCGATCAGGATGGGGGGCACAGATACGCAGTATTTT,CSVSIRMGGTDTQYF
TRBV6-5,many,TRBD1,TRBJ2-1,TGTGCCAGGGACAGGGTTTCCTACAATGAGCAGTTCTTC,CARDRVSYNEQFF
TRBV12-3/TRBV12-4,many,-,TRBJ2-5,TGTGCCAGCAGCCAATCTAATTACGGACTCCAAGAGACCCAGTACTTC,CASSQSNYGLQETQYF
TRBV27,many,-,TRBJ1-5,TGTGCCAGCAGTCAGGGCTATAGCAATCAGCCCCAGCATTTT,CASSQGYSNQPQHF
TRBV7-9,many,-,TRBJ2-5,TGTGCCAGCAGCGCCCCGATTGTGGAGACCCAGTACTTC,CASSAPIVETQYF
TRBV20-1,many,TRBD2,TRBJ2-1,TGCAGTGCTAACTTAGCGGGGGGAGGCAATGAGCAGTTCTTC,CSANLAGGGNEQFF
TRBV5-1,many,TRBD1,TRBJ1-1,TGCGCCAGCAGCAGAGAACAGGGGACCTCTGAAGCTTTCTTT,CASSREQGTSEAFF
TRBV4-1,many,-,TRBJ1-4,TGCGCCAGCAGCCAGGTTGGCCGGGGGCGGGATGAAAAACTGTTTTTT,CASSQVGRGRDEKLFF
TRBV12-3/TRBV12-4,many,-,TRBJ1-2,TGTGCCAGCAGTTTCTCCGGAAATTCTAAGGTTGGCTACACCTTC,CASSFSGNSKVGYTF
TRBV20-1,many,-,TRBJ1-6,TGCAGTGGGATCCGACAGACCTATAATTCACCCCTCCACTTT,CSGIRQTYNSPLHF
TRBV24-1,many,TRBD1,TRBJ1-5,TGTGCCACCAGTGATCCCGGGACAGGGGGCAACGGTGGGCCCCAGCATTTT,CATSDPGTGGNGGPQHF
TRBV6-1,many,TRBD2,TRBJ2-2,TGTGCCAGCAGTCGGCGTGGGGGGGACACCGGGGAGCTGTTTTTT,CASSRRGGDTGELFF
TRBV11-2,many,TRBD2,TRBJ2-3,TGTGCCAGCAGCTTATTGGGGGGGTCGGATACGCAGTATTTT,CASSLLGGSDTQYF
TRBV29-1,many,-,TRBJ1-2,TGCAGCGTTGAAGCAGGGTCGGTGGTCTATGGCTACACCTTC,CSVEAGSVVYGYTF
TRBV29-1,many,-,TRBJ2-1,TGCTCCGGGTATTACAATGAGCAGTTCTTC,CSGYYNEQFF